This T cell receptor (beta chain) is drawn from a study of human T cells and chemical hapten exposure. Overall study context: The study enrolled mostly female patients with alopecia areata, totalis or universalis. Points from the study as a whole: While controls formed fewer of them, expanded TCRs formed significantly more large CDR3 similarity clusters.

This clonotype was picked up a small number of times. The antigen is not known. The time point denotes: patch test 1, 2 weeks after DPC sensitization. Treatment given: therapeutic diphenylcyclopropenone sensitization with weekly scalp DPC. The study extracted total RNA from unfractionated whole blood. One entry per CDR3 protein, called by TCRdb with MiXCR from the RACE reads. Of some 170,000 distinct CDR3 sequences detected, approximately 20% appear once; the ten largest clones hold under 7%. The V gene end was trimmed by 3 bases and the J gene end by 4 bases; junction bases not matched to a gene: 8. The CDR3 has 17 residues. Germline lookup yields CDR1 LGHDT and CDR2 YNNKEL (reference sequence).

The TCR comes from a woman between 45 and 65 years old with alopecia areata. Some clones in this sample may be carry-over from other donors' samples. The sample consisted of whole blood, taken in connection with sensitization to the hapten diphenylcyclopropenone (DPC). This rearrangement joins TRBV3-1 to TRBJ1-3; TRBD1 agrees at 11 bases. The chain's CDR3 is CASSQWTGGAGGNTIYF. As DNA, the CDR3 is TGTGCCAGCAGCCAGTGGACAGGGGGCGCAGGAGGAAACACCATATATTTT. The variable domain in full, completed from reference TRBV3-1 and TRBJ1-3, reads DTAVSQTPKYLVTQMGNDKSIKCEQNLGHDTMYWYKQDSKKFLKIMFSYNNKELIINETVPNRFSPKSPDKAHLNLHINSLELGDSAVYFCASSQWTGGAGGNTIYFGEGSWLTVV.